One and the same sample provided the 14 T cell receptor beta chains below, sequenced in a study of blood T cell repertoires in COVID-19. The method was immunoSEQ multiplex PCR; TCRdb's version includes in-frame clones alone and lacks a portion of them. The sample holds around 260,000 clones, roughly nine tenths seen once. The sequenced sample was peripheral blood. These receptors came from a woman in her thirties with COVID-19, enrolled during active disease.

J is TRBJ2-1 and V is TRBV19; 7 bases line up with TRBD1. CDR3 length: 15 amino acids. The junction had 11 bases not matched to a gene; V was cut back by 7 bases and J by 5 bases. The germline V gene encodes CDR1 LNHDA and CDR2 SQIVND (reference sequence). This CDR3 reads CASTTPGTEDNEQFF. CDR3 DNA: TGTGCCAGTACCACCCCCGGGACAGAAGACAATGAGCAGTTCTTC.

The rearrangement uses TRBV11-2 and TRBJ2-1; D is unclear. The V end was cut by 0 bases, the J end by 7 bases, with 10 bases between. CDR1 and CDR2 (germline): SGHAT, FQNNGV. The CDR3 covers 14 residues. CDR3 protein: CASSLDRGSNEQFF. The CDR3 DNA follows: TGTGCCAGCAGCTTAGATCGCGGCAGTAATGAGCAGTTCTTC.

The chain joins TRBV24-1 to TRBJ2-7; D gene ambiguous. Trimming removed 4 bases at V and 3 bases at J, with 9 bases between. The V gene's germline CDR1 is KGHDR and CDR2 SFDVKD. The CDR3 is 13 amino acids. CDR3 region: CATSDPTHYEQYF. For the CDR3, the DNA is TGTGCCACCAGTGACCCTACTCACTACGAGCAGTACTTC.

This clone was found once. This chain links TRBV18 with TRBJ1-5; no definite D call. V shed 3 bases and J shed 1 base, with 7 bases lying between them. The germline V gene encodes CDR1 KGHSH and CDR2 LQKENI. CDR3 length: 14 amino acids. CDR3 coding DNA: TGTGCCAGCTCACCTCTAAAGAGCAATCAGCCCCAGCATTTT. Amino acid sequence: CASSPLKSNQPQHF.

This clone was recorded once. This chain uses TRBV11-2 with TRBJ1-2, with 8 bases identical to TRBD1. Trimming at V came to 7 bases and at J to 8 bases, leaving 15 bases not matched to a gene. Germline loops: CDR1 SGHAT, CDR2 FQNNGV. The CDR3 contains 15 residues. The CDR3 bases are TGTGCCAGCAAACCGACAGGGGCACAGGGGAAAGGCTACACCTTC. Translating gives CASKPTGAQGKGYTF.

J is TRBJ2-7 and V is TRBV27; the match to TRBD2 covers 12 bases. The germline V gene has CDR1 MNHEY and CDR2 SMNVEV (reference sequence). V was clipped by 5 bases and J by 2 bases; unmatched bases: 4. The CDR3 totals 15 residues. The CDR3 sequence: CASSLGLAGTYEQYF. CDR3 sequence (DNA): TGTGCCAGCAGTCTCGGACTAGCGGGAACCTACGAGCAGTACTTC.

V and J are TRBV5-1 and TRBJ1-2; D possibly corresponds to TRBD1 (5 bases). This CDR3 spans 14 amino acids. The germline CDR1 and CDR2 sequences are SGHRS and YFSETQ. Trimming stripped 0 bases from V and 8 bases from J, with 14 bases between. CDR3 coding DNA: TGCGCCAGCAGCTTGGCCCAGGGCTTGGAAGGCTACACCTTC. This translates into CASSLAQGLEGYTF.

The gene calls are TRBV7-2 and TRBJ1-5; 9 bases fit TRBD1. Germline lookup yields CDR1 SGHTA and CDR2 FQGNSA. Germline trimming cut 5 bases from V and 4 bases from J; bases unmatched to any gene: 6. This CDR3 spans 15 amino acids. CDR3 bases: TGTGCCAGCAGCCAGGGGGGACAGGGAAATCAGCCCCAGCATTTT. Its protein is CASSQGGQGNQPQHF.

A single count supports this clone. V gene TRBV29-1 combines with J gene TRBJ2-7; 7 bases agree with TRBD2. Germline V CDR1 and CDR2: SQVTM, ANQGSEA. Trimming at V came to 4 bases and at J to 0 bases, leaving 6 bases not matched to a gene. This CDR3 is 14 amino acids long. In nucleotides, the CDR3 is TGCAGCGTTGTGGCCCGCGGGAGCTCCTACGAGCAGTACTTC. It specifies CSVVARGSSYEQYF.

V and J are TRBV10-3 and TRBJ1-4; the D gene is possibly TRBD1 (5 bases). There are 13 residues in the CDR3. In germline, CDR1 is ENHRY, CDR2 SYGVKD. The V end lost 9 bases, the J end lost 8 bases, and 16 bases lay between the germline ends. CDR3 DNA: TGTGCCATACTAAGGGGCCTAGGGGAAAAACTGTTTTTT. Translating gives CAILRGLGEKLFF.

The chain employs TRBV11-2 and TRBJ1-1, with TRBD1 matching over 10 bases. CDR3 length: 13 residues. Germline assignment: CDR1 SGHAT and CDR2 FQNNGV. Trimming took 4 bases from V and 9 from J; bases not matched to a gene: 5. CDR3 in amino acids: CASSSGTGDKAFF. CDR3 in DNA: TGTGCCAGCAGCTCAGGGACAGGGGATAAAGCTTTCTTT.

The chain combines TRBV5-5 with TRBJ1-3; D unresolved. The germline V and J ends were trimmed by 0 bases and 3 bases, with 10 bases remaining between them. CDR3 size: 15 residues. Germline V gene sequence: CDR1 SGHKS, CDR2 YYEKEE (reference sequence). The CDR3 bases are TGTGCCAGCAGCTTGGTCGACATCTTTGGAAACACCATATATTTT. It yields the protein CASSLVDIFGNTIYF. Full variable domain (outside the CDR3, taken from reference TRBV5-5 and TRBJ1-3): DAGVTQSPTHLIKTRGQQVTLRCSPISGHKSVSWYQQVLGQGPQFIFQYYEKEERGRGNFPDRFSARQFPNYSSELNVNALLLGDSALYLCASSLVDIFGNTIYFGEGSWLTVV.

The chain joins TRBV27 to TRBJ1-1, with TRBD1 matching over 7 bases. Germline assignment: CDR1 MNHEY and CDR2 SMNVEV (reference sequence). There are 15 residues in the CDR3. V was pared by 4 bases and J by 5 bases, with 10 bases of the junction left unmatched. DNA for the CDR3: TGTGCCAGCAGTTCACCGACAGGGACTAGGACTGAAGCTTTCTTT. The encoded protein is CASSSPTGTRTEAFF.

This rearrangement joins TRBV15 to TRBJ2-3, with 13 bases that match TRBD2. The V segment lost 2 bases and the J segment 2 bases; nucleotides outside the gene matches: 4. The CDR3 is 17 residues long. From germline, CDR1 is LNHNV and CDR2 YYDKDF (reference sequence). CDR3 nucleotide sequence: TGTGCCACCAGCAGACGGACTAGCGGGAGATACACAGATACGCAGTATTTT. It encodes CATSRRTSGRYTDTQYF. Full variable domain (outside the CDR3, taken from reference TRBV15 and TRBJ2-3): DAMVIQNPRYQVTQFGKPVTLSCSQTLNHNVMYWYQQKSSQAPKLLFHYYDKDFNNEADTPDNFQSRRPNTSFCFLDIRSPGLGDTAMYLCATSRRTSGRYTDTQYFGPGTRLTVL.